These 16 T cell receptor beta chains share one sample of origin, sequenced in a study of blood T cell repertoires in COVID-19. Libraries were prepared by immunoSEQ multiplex PCR; TCRdb keeps only in-frame clonotypes and omits some of them. The data show approximately 260,000 clones, around 80% seen once. The specimen was PBMCs or T cells enriched from blood (not recorded which). Receptors were obtained from a man aged 25 to 45 with acute COVID-19.

This clone was seen ten or more times. The chain uses TRBV5-1 and TRBJ2-7; perhaps TRBD2 as D (5 bases). The CDR3 extends over 13 amino acids. Germline CDR1 and CDR2: SGHRS and YFSETQ. The CDR3 DNA is TGTGCCAGCAGCTTGATTAGTGGAGGCGAGCAGTACGTC. Translating gives CASSLISGGEQYV.

V is TRBV28 and J is TRBJ2-3; 10 positions match TRBD2. Germline V lookup: CDR1 MDHEN, CDR2 SYDVKM. This CDR3 region has 15 residues. V trimming: 10 bases; J trimming: 3 bases; junction bases outside the gene matches: 10. The CDR3 DNA sequence: TGTGCCATCGGTAGCGGGGGGCGAGGGACAGATACGCAGTATTTT. This sequence encodes CAIGSGGRGTDTQYF. The entire variable domain, with the rest obtained from reference TRBV28 and TRBJ2-3, is as follows: DVKVTQSSRYLVKRTGEKVFLECVQDMDHENMFWYRQDPGLGLRLIYFSYDVKMKEKGDIPEGYSVSREKKERFSLILESASTNQTSMYLCAIGSGGRGTDTQYFGPGTRLTVL.

In this sample, this clone turned up a few times. Here the CDR3 DNA reads TGTGCCAGTAGTAATGGCGGACAGGGGGCGCGAGAAAAACTGTTTTTT. Protein sequence: CASSNGGQGAREKLFF. The V and J genes are TRBV19 and TRBJ1-4, with 11 bases matching TRBD1. The CDR3 has 16 residues. V gave up 4 bases and J gave up 8 bases; unmatched junction bases: 9. Per germline, CDR1 LNHDA and CDR2 SQIVND (reference sequence).

The gene calls are TRBV7-9 and TRBJ2-7; D possibly corresponds to TRBD2 (5 bases). The CDR3 is made up of 12 amino acids. V lost 3 bases and J 4 bases, leaving 7 bases between the germline ends. Germline values: CDR1 SEHNR, CDR2 FQNEAQ (reference sequence). This chain's CDR3 is CASSFGDYEQYV. In nucleotides, the CDR3 is TGTGCCAGCAGCTTCGGGGATTACGAGCAGTACGTC.

This clone has just a few counts. The gene calls are TRBV28 and TRBJ2-3; the match to TRBD2 covers 8 bases. V dropped 8 bases and J dropped 1; count of bases not matched to a gene: 11. The CDR3 has 16 residues. The germline gives CDR1 MDHEN, CDR2 SYDVKM. CDR3 sequence: CASPPGLAGRTDTQYF. The CDR3 coding sequence is TGTGCCAGCCCTCCGGGCTTAGCGGGGCGCACAGATACGCAGTATTTT.

This clone was picked up one time. The V call is TRBV6-1, the J call TRBJ1-5, with D unresolved. The germline V and J ends were trimmed by 1 base and 0 bases, with 16 bases remaining between them. The CDR3 is 18 amino acids. Germline V lookup: CDR1 MNHNS, CDR2 SASEGT. The CDR3 is CASSEGVSSRPSNQPQHF. CDR3 DNA: TGTGCCAGCAGTGAAGGTGTTAGTTCACGTCCTAGCAATCAGCCCCAGCATTTT.

The chain employs TRBV5-1 and TRBJ2-4; D might be TRBD1 (6 bases). Germline V gene sequence: CDR1 SGHRS, CDR2 YFSETQ. This CDR3 has 18 amino acids. V lost 3 bases and J lost 1, with 20 bases in between. This chain's CDR3 is CASSSRGYENTAKNIQYF. CDR3 sequence (DNA): TGCGCCAGCAGCTCCAGGGGTTACGAAAACACCGCCAAAAACATTCAGTACTTC.

This rearrangement joins TRBV6-5 to TRBJ1-2; 8 nucleotides align to TRBD1. V lost 7 bases, J lost 8 bases, and 15 bases stayed unmatched. Germline V gives CDR1 MNHEY, CDR2 SVGAGI. This CDR3 has 15 amino acids. The CDR3 spells CASNLPGQAARGYTF. Written as DNA, the CDR3 is TGTGCCAGCAACCTACCGGGACAGGCTGCTCGCGGCTACACCTTC.

The rearrangement joins TRBV7-8 to TRBJ1-2; 8 positions match TRBD1. This CDR3 region has 15 residues. V was pared by 5 bases and J by 8 bases, with 13 bases of the junction left unmatched. Germline V gene sequence: CDR1 SGHVS, CDR2 FQNEAQ. As DNA, the CDR3 is TGTGCCAGCAGCCACGAGATAGGACAGGGAAGCGGCTACACCTTC. Its translation: CASSHEIGQGSGYTF.

The chain couples TRBV10-2 to TRBJ2-7; perhaps TRBD2 as D (6 bases). The CDR3 is 13 amino acids. Trimming took off 3 bases at V and 6 bases at J, with 12 bases between the two ends. Germline V gene lookup returns CDR1 WSHSY and CDR2 SAAADI. CDR3 sequence: CASSEKTGSEQYV. CDR3 sequence (DNA): TGCGCCAGCAGTGAAAAGACCGGGAGCGAGCAGTACGTC.

This chain uses TRBV24-1 with TRBJ1-2; 8 nucleotides agree with TRBD1. Germline CDR1 and CDR2: KGHDR and SFDVKD. This CDR3 is 15 amino acids long. V shed 3 bases and J 7 bases; nucleotides not matched to a gene: 9. CDR3 amino acids: CATSDQTDRDGGYTF. In nucleotides, the CDR3 is TGTGCCACCAGTGATCAAACGGACAGGGATGGTGGCTACACCTTC.

The chain links TRBV5-1 to TRBJ1-4, with unresolved D. Trimming removed 5 bases from V and 5 bases from J, with 10 bases in between. Germline CDR1 reads SGHRS; CDR2 reads YFSETQ. The CDR3 length is 13 residues. Written as DNA, the CDR3 is TGCGCCAGCAGGGAGCCCCAAAATGAAAAACTGTTTTTT. Protein sequence: CASREPQNEKLFF.

The V gene is TRBV28, the J gene TRBJ2-7, with D maybe TRBD1 (5 bases). CDR1 is MDHEN and CDR2 is SYDVKM in the germline V gene. Trimming removed 4 bases at V and 3 bases at J, with 13 bases between. CDR3 length equals 14 residues. CDR3 sequence: CASSYPRQGYEQYV. The CDR3 coding sequence is TGTGCCAGCAGTTACCCCCGGCAGGGCTACGAGCAGTACGTC.

The genes are TRBV11-3 and TRBJ2-7; 8 bases are a match to TRBD2. CDR1 SGHNT and CDR2 YENEEA come from the germline V gene. CDR3 length: 16 amino acids. V was clipped by 1 base and J by 0 bases; unmatched bases: 5. This chain's CDR3 is CASSLGAGGVSYEQYV. The CDR3 nucleotides read TGTGCCAGCAGCTTAGGGGCGGGAGGCGTCTCCTACGAGCAGTACGTC.

The chain uses TRBV27 and TRBJ1-1, with TRBD1 identical over 7 bases. With V trimmed by 3 bases and J by 1 base, 8 bases remained unmatched. The germline gives CDR1 MNHEY, CDR2 SMNVEV (reference sequence). The CDR3 totals 16 residues. As DNA, the CDR3 is TGTGCCAGCAGTTTCCTCACGACAGGGAAGAACACTGAAGCTTTCTTT. Its protein product is CASSFLTTGKNTEAFF.

The chain has TRBV28 and TRBJ2-1; D may be TRBD2 (5 bases). The CDR3 contains 14 residues. Germline CDR1 MDHEN, CDR2 SYDVKM. With 5 bases removed from V and 4 bases from J, the gap between germline ends came to 12 bases. The CDR3 coding sequence is TGTGCCAGCAGTCAAGCGGTGGCTTACAATGAGCAGTTCTTC. Amino acid sequence: CASSQAVAYNEQFF.